Included here is one T cell receptor beta chain sequence, with context. What it recognizes is unknown. These data are taken from a study of PD-1 blockade in classical Hodgkin lymphoma. TCRdb's table, derived via immunoSEQ multiplex PCR, lists solely in-frame clones and lacks some. This sample carries 25,000 to 30,000 clones, approximately 79% of them seen once, and the ten largest clones take roughly 0.57%. Time point of the sample: cycle 4 day 1 (C4D1), after five to seven weeks of nivolumab. Every single patient, without exception, relapsed after autologous stem cell transplantation, and brentuximab vedotin exposure varied. Investigators isolated CD4+ T cells from thawed PBMCs through magnetic negative selection. Complete response, partial response or progressive disease made up the best responses. This CDR3 spans 14 amino acids. Germline loops: CDR1 MNHEY, CDR2 SVGAGI. V shed 6 bases, J shed 3 bases, and the junction held 7 bases outside the gene matches.

Findings of the study overall: By C4D1 there was a significant rise in CD4+ TCR diversity but not in CD8+ TCR diversity.

The sequenced sample was CD4+ T cells from blood, obtained before the fourth cycle of nivolumab. V and J are TRBV6-5 and TRBJ1-2; 7 positions agree with TRBD1. The TCR comes from a human donor with classical Hodgkin lymphoma. In nucleotides, the CDR3 is TGTGCCAGCAGAGGGGGCGGGCGGGACTATGGCTACACCTTC. Translating gives CASRGGGRDYGYTF.